This T cell receptor beta chain appears in the sequencing data of a study of CXCR3-negative and CXCR3-positive naive CD8 T cells. Findings of the study overall: TRB CDR3 hydrophobicity was greater in CXCR3-positive naive cells than in CXCR3-negative naive cells.

UMI-labeled 5' RACE TRB cDNA libraries were prepared from the cells. TCRdb reworked the 5' RACE reads into one entry per CDR3 protein, no DNA. In total, the table holds nearly 90,000 distinct CDR3 sequences. Comment on this clonotype: Antigen unknown.

This receptor was obtained from a human donor in good health. Some clones in this sample may be carry-over from other donors' samples. Material for sequencing was naive CXCR3+ CD8+ T cells from blood. Subset specified: CD45RO-CCR7+CD27+CD95- naive CD8+ T cells expressing CXCR3 (TNR3+).

CDR3 in amino acids: CASSQGQWDTEAFF. V gene TRBV5-1 combines with J gene TRBJ1-1; TCRdb returns TRBD1, unconfirmable since there is no DNA. Germline values: CDR1 SGHRS, CDR2 YFSETQ. The CDR3 has 14 residues.